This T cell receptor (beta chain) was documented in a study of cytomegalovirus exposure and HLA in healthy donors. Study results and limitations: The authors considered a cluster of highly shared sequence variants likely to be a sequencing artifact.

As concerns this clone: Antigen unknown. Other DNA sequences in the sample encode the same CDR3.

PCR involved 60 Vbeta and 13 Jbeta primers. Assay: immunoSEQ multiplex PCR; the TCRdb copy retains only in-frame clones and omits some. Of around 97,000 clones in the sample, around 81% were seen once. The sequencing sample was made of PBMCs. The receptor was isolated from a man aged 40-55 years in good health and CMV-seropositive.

DNA of the CDR3: TGTGCCAGCAGCCTTCCGGGGGAAAACACTGAAGCTTTCTTT. Amino acids: CASSLPGENTEAFF. This chain links TRBV14 with TRBJ1-1; the D gene is possibly TRBD1 (5 bases). The V end lost 4 bases, the J end lost 2 bases, and 11 bases lay between the germline ends. Germline assignment: CDR1 SGHDN and CDR2 FVKESK. The CDR3 runs to 14 residues.